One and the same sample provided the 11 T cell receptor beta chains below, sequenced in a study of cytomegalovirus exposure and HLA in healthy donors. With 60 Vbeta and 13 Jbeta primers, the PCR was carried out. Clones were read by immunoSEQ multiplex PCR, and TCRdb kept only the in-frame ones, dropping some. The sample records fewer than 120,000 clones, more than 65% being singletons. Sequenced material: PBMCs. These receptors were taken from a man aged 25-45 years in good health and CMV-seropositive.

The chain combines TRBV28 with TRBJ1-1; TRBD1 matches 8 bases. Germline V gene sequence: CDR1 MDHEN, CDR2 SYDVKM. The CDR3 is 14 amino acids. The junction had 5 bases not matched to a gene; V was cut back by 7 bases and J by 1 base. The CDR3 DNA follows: TGTGCCAGCATAACCGGGACAGGGAACACTGAAGCTTTCTTT. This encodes CASITGTGNTEAFF.

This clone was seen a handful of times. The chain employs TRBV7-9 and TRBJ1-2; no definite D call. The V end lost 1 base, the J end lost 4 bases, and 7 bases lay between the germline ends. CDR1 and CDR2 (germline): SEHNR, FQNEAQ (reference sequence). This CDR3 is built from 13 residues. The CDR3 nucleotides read TGTGCCAGCAGCTTAGGAGGGTCCTATGGCTACACCTTC. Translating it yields CASSLGGSYGYTF.

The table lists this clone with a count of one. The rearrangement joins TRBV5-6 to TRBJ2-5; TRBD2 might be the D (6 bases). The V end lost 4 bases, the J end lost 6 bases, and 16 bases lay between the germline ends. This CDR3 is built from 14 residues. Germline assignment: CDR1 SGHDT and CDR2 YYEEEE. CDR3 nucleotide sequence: TGTGCCAGCAGCCGCGCTTGGGGGGTAAAGACCCAGTACTTC. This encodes CASSRAWGVKTQYF.

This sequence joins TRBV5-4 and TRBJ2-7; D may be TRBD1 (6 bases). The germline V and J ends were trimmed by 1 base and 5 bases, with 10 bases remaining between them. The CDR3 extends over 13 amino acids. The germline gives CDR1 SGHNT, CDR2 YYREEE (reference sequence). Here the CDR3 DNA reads TGTGCCAGCAGCTTGTCAGGGGTCCACGAGCAGTACTTC. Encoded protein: CASSLSGVHEQYF.

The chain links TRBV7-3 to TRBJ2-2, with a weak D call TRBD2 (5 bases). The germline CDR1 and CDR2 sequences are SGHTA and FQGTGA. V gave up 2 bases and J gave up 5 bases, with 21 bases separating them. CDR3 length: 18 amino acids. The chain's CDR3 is CASSLFPRVGVGTGELFF. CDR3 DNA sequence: TGTGCCAGCAGCTTATTTCCGCGGGTCGGGGTCGGGACCGGGGAGCTGTTTTTT.

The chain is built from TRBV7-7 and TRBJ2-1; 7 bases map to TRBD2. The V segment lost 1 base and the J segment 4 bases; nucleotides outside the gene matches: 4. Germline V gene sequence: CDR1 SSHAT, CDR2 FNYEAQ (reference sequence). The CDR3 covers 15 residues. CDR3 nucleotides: TGTGCCAGCAGCTTAGAAACGGGGGGATACAATGAGCAGTTCTTC. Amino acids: CASSLETGGYNEQFF.

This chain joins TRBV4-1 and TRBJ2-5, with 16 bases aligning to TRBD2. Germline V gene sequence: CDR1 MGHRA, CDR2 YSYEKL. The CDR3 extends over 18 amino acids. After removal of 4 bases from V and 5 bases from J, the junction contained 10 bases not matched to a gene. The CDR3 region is CASSPGTSGGAWTETQYF. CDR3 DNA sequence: TGCGCCAGCAGCCCGGGGACTAGCGGGGGGGCTTGGACGGAGACCCAGTACTTC.

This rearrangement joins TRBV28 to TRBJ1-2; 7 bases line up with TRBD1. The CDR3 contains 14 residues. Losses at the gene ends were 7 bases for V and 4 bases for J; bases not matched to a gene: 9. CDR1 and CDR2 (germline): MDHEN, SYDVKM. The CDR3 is CASNLRGLIYGYTF. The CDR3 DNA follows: TGTGCCAGCAACCTCAGGGGGTTGATCTATGGCTACACCTTC.

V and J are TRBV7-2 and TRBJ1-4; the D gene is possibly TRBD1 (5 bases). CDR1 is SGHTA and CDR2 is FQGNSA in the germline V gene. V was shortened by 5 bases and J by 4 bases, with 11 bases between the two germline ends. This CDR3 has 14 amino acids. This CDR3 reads CASSRDWGNEKLFF. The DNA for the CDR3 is TGTGCCAGCAGCCGGGACTGGGGTAATGAAAAACTGTTTTTT.

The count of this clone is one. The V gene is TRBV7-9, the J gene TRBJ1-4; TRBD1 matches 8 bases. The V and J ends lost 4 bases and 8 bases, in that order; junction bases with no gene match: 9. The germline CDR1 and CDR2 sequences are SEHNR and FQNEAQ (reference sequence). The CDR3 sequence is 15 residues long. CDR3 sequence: CASSSAQGVGEKLFF. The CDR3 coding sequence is TGTGCCAGCAGCTCCGCACAGGGGGTAGGGGAAAAACTGTTTTTT.

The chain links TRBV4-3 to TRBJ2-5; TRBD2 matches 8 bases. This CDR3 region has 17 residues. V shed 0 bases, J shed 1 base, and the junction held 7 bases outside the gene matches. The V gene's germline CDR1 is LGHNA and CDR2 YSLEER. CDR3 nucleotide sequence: TGCGCCAGCAGCCAAGATTGGGCGGGGGGTCTCCAAGAGACCCAGTACTTC. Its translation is CASSQDWAGGLQETQYF.